This passage covers 29 T cell receptor beta chains from one sample sequenced in a study of cytotoxic CD8 clonotypes in ibrutinib-treated CLL. Here immunoSEQ multiplex PCR was the method, and the copy in TCRdb shows in-frame clones only, minus some. Among some 200,000 clones listed, 70% were seen once. The sequences come from PBMCs, collected after 12 months of ibrutinib treatment. The receptors were gathered from a human donor with chronic lymphocytic leukemia.

The chain couples TRBV19 to TRBJ1-5; possible D gene TRBD1, 5 bases. CDR3 length: 14 residues. From germline, CDR1 is LNHDA and CDR2 SQIVND (reference sequence). V shed 6 bases and J shed 4 bases, with 13 bases lying between them. The CDR3: CASRAPGQNQPQHF. CDR3 sequence (DNA): TGTGCCAGTAGGGCACCGGGGCAAAATCAGCCCCAGCATTTT.

The chain employs TRBV28 and TRBJ2-7, with TRBD2 as a possible D gene (6 bases). Germline CDR1 is MDHEN and CDR2 is SYDVKM. CDR3 length: 15 amino acids. Trimming removed 3 bases from V and 2 bases from J, with 14 bases in between. The CDR3 DNA reads as TGTGCCAGCAGTTTGATGGGACTCGTAACCTACGAGCAGTACTTC. Translated: CASSLMGLVTYEQYF.

This clone was recorded once. In DNA, the CDR3 is TGTGCCAGCTCACCGACTAGCGGGTTCTCCTACGAGCAGTACTTC. The encoded protein is CASSPTSGFSYEQYF. The chain joins TRBV18 to TRBJ2-7, with 10 bases aligning to TRBD2. Germline V gives CDR1 KGHSH, CDR2 LQKENI. This CDR3 spans 15 amino acids. The V gene end was trimmed by 3 bases and the J gene end by 0 bases; junction bases not matched to a gene: 2.

This rearrangement joins TRBV5-1 to TRBJ2-3; D is unclear. V dropped 2 bases and J dropped 0 bases, with 16 bases sitting between them. Germline V gives CDR1 SGHRS, CDR2 YFSETQ. CDR3 length: 17 amino acids. The CDR3 region has the DNA TGCGCCAGCAGCTTCAATGGGCAGGCCCTGAGCACAGATACGCAGTATTTT. This sequence encodes CASSFNGQALSTDTQYF.

The V call is TRBV10-2, the J call TRBJ2-5; D uncertain. Germline assignment: CDR1 WSHSY and CDR2 SAAADI. V lost 5 bases and J 5 bases, leaving 3 bases between the germline ends. This CDR3 contains 10 residues. DNA for the CDR3: TGCGCCAGCAGTCCGGAGACCCAGTACTTC. This encodes CASSPETQYF.

The rearrangement uses TRBV18 and TRBJ1-5; D might be TRBD1 (6 bases). The germline V gene has CDR1 KGHSH and CDR2 LQKENI. The CDR3 is 16 residues long. Trimming left V 6 bases short and J 2 bases short, with 17 bases between. The CDR3 DNA reads as TGTGCCAGCTCGCCCGAGGGGGGTTCCCGCAATCAGCCCCAGCATTTT. It encodes CASSPEGGSRNQPQHF.

The genes are TRBV10-1 and TRBJ2-1; 11 nucleotides align to TRBD2. Germline values: CDR1 WNHNN, CDR2 SYGVQD (reference sequence). The CDR3 contains 17 residues. Unmatched junction bases numbered 8, after V lost 7 bases and J lost 0 bases. The CDR3 is CASTRLAGPLSYNEQFF. The CDR3 DNA follows: TGCGCCAGCACCAGACTAGCGGGGCCGCTCTCCTACAATGAGCAGTTCTTC.

The V and J genes are TRBV28 and TRBJ2-3, with TRBD2 matching over 12 bases. V lost 3 bases to trimming and J lost 3 bases; unmatched junction nucleotides: 7. Germline loops: CDR1 MDHEN, CDR2 SYDVKM. The CDR3 consists of 17 residues. The CDR3 coding sequence is TGTGCCAGCAGTTTCTCCACTGGACTAGCGGGGACAGATACGCAGTATTTT. Translated, it gives CASSFSTGLAGTDTQYF.

The chain uses TRBV27 and TRBJ2-1; 12 bases fit TRBD2. V lost 2 bases to trimming and J lost 9 bases; unmatched junction nucleotides: 2. Per germline, CDR1 MNHEY and CDR2 SMNVEV (reference sequence). This CDR3 spans 14 amino acids. The CDR3 loop is CASSLLAGGTEQFF. The CDR3 DNA is TGTGCCAGCAGTTTACTAGCGGGAGGGACTGAGCAGTTCTTC.

The genes are TRBV14 and TRBJ1-6, with TRBD1 matching over 7 bases. The CDR3 length is 14 residues. Germline V gene lookup returns CDR1 SGHDN and CDR2 FVKESK. The V and J ends lost 4 bases and 7 bases, in that order; junction bases with no gene match: 4. CDR3 in amino acids: CASSLDRPNSPLHF. The CDR3 DNA reads as TGTGCCAGCAGCCTGGACAGGCCGAATTCACCCCTCCACTTT.

This clone was seen once. V usage is TRBV7-2 and J usage is TRBJ2-1; TRBD1 is a possible D gene (6 bases). Trimming pared 2 bases from V and 1 base from J, leaving 12 bases between. Germline values: CDR1 SGHTA, CDR2 FQGNSA. The CDR3 has 16 residues. The CDR3 loop is CASSLLGQSSYNEQFF. As DNA, the CDR3 is TGTGCCAGCAGCTTACTCGGACAGTCGTCCTACAATGAGCAGTTCTTC.

The gene calls are TRBV6-1 and TRBJ1-2, with a weak D call TRBD1 (5 bases). Trimming shortened V by 1 base and J by 7 bases, and 10 bases separated the two germline ends. The CDR3 contains 13 residues. Germline CDR1 and CDR2: MNHNS and SASEGT. The CDR3, as DNA: TGTGCCAGCAGTGAAGGGGGGGAGACTGGCTACACCTTC. The encoded protein is CASSEGGETGYTF.

The chain couples TRBV27 to TRBJ2-7, with D perhaps being TRBD1 or TRBD2 (6 bases each). The V gene's germline CDR1 is MNHEY and CDR2 SMNVEV (reference sequence). Trimming took off 6 bases at V and 6 bases at J, with 15 bases between the two ends. CDR3 size: 13 residues. CDR3 loop: CASRGGGQPEQYF. The CDR3 nucleotides are TGTGCCAGCAGGGGGGGCGGGCAGCCCGAGCAGTACTTC.

This clone was detected only a few times. The DNA of the CDR3 is TGTGCCAGCAGGGGGTCTGGCTACACCTTC. Translation gives CASRGSGYTF. The chain recombines TRBV6-1 with TRBJ1-2; D unclear. The CDR3 has 10 residues. V shed 6 bases and J shed 7 bases, with 6 bases lying between them. Germline CDR1 is MNHNS and CDR2 is SASEGT.

The rearrangement links TRBV6-5 to TRBJ2-1, with TRBD1 identical over 8 bases. Germline V CDR1 and CDR2: MNHEY, SVGAGI. The V segment lost 5 bases and the J segment 10 bases; nucleotides outside the gene matches: 13. The CDR3 extends over 15 amino acids. DNA for the CDR3: TGTGCCAGCAGTGTCGAGGGACAGGTAATAAGGGAGCAGTTCTTC. As protein: CASSVEGQVIREQFF.

This chain connects TRBV5-1 to TRBJ1-5; 7 nucleotides agree with TRBD1. The ends lost 4 bases at V and 4 bases at J; junction bases unmatched: 5. Per germline, CDR1 SGHRS and CDR2 YFSETQ. The CDR3 covers 14 residues. DNA of the CDR3: TGCGCCAGCAGCAAGGGACAGAATAATCAGCCCCAGCATTTT. Its translation is CASSKGQNNQPQHF.

The CDR3 coding sequence is TGTGCCAGCAAGGGGCAGGTCTCCTACGAGCAGTACTTC. Protein: CASKGQVSYEQYF. The V call is TRBV2, the J call TRBJ2-7; tentatively, D is TRBD1 (5 bases). The CDR3 runs to 13 residues. Deletions cut 7 bases from V and 0 bases from J, with 10 bases between. CDR1 and CDR2 (germline): SNHLY, FYNNEI.

The chain links TRBV4-1 to TRBJ2-7; D is possibly TRBD2 (6 bases). The germline V and J ends were trimmed by 3 bases and 6 bases, with 15 bases remaining between them. CDR1 MGHRA and CDR2 YSYEKL come from the germline V gene. The CDR3 has 14 residues. CDR3 nucleotide sequence: TGCGCCAGCAGCCAGGGGGACTTCCTCTCCGAGCAGTACTTC. Its protein is CASSQGDFLSEQYF.

A single count supports this clone. The V and J genes are TRBV11-3 and TRBJ1-1; D is perhaps TRBD1 (5 bases). This CDR3 region has 14 residues. Germline-derived CDR1 and CDR2 are SGHNT and YENEEA. With 5 bases removed from V and 4 bases from J, the gap between germline ends came to 14 bases. The CDR3 DNA reads TGTGCCAGCAGCGCCAATACGGGGGGCACTGAAGCTTTCTTT. This encodes CASSANTGGTEAFF. The variable domain in full, completed from reference TRBV11-3 and TRBJ1-1, reads EAGVVQSPRYKIIEKKQPVAFWCNPISGHNTLYWYLQNLGQGPELLIRYENEEAVDDSQLPKDRFSAERLKGVDSTLKIQPAELGDSAVYLCASSANTGGTEAFFGQGTRLTVV.

This clone was picked up a small number of times. J is TRBJ2-5 and V is TRBV11-3, with D unclear. Germline V gives CDR1 SGHNT, CDR2 YENEEA. This CDR3 contains 12 residues. Trimming removed 5 bases from V and 5 bases from J, with 9 bases in between. DNA for the CDR3: TGTGCCAGCAGCCGCCTTTGGGAGACCCAGTACTTC. It translates to CASSRLWETQYF.

V is TRBV6-5 and J is TRBJ2-5, with 13 bases aligning to TRBD2. Looked up from germline, CDR1 is MNHEY and CDR2 is SVGAGI. J lost 10 bases, V lost 6 bases, and 5 bases had no gene match. This CDR3 spans 13 amino acids. CDR3 in DNA: TGTGCCAGCAGAGAGGGACTAGCGGGGCTCCAGTACTTC. It translates to CASREGLAGLQYF.

V is TRBV7-9 and J is TRBJ1-1, with D hard to call. The CDR3 sequence is 11 residues long. Germline V gene lookup returns CDR1 SEHNR and CDR2 FQNEAQ (reference sequence). Trimming removed 4 bases at V and 4 bases at J, with 4 bases between. The CDR3 DNA reads TGTGCCAGCAGCTCACCCACTGAAGCTTTCTTT. Protein sequence: CASSSPTEAFF.

The CDR3 DNA is TGTGCCAGCAGTGTGGCCAGGGCCGACAATTCACCCCTCCACTTT. Its translation is CASSVARADNSPLHF. The V gene is TRBV2, the J gene TRBJ1-6; a possible D gene is TRBD1 (5 bases). From germline, CDR1 is SNHLY and CDR2 FYNNEI. CDR3 size: 15 residues. Trimming left V 4 bases short and J 7 bases short, with 14 bases between.

The chain has TRBV15 and TRBJ2-7; D tentatively reads TRBD1 or TRBD2 (6 bases each). Germline values: CDR1 LNHNV, CDR2 YYDKDF (reference sequence). V was clipped by 8 bases and J by 2 bases, with 13 bases between them. This CDR3 comprises 13 residues. DNA of the CDR3: TGTGCCACCGGTACCGGGGGCCCCTACGAGCAGTACTTC. Translating gives CATGTGGPYEQYF.

This clone was observed a single time. V usage is TRBV5-1 and J usage is TRBJ1-2; D is unresolved. Germline V CDR1 and CDR2: SGHRS, YFSETQ. The CDR3 covers 15 residues. V shed 0 bases and J shed 2 bases, with 11 bases lying between them. In DNA form, the CDR3 reads TGCGCCAGCAGCTTGGGGATAGGGAAGAACTATGGCTACACCTTC. This gives the protein CASSLGIGKNYGYTF.

This clone has more than one count but fewer than ten. The chain has TRBV7-2 and TRBJ2-7; D is ambiguous. Trimming took off 2 bases at V and 2 bases at J, with 7 bases between the two ends. Germline assignment: CDR1 SGHTA and CDR2 FQGNSA. This CDR3 is 13 amino acids long. This CDR3 is CASSLLNPYEQYF. The CDR3 DNA follows: TGTGCCAGCAGCTTATTAAATCCCTACGAGCAGTACTTC.

The V and J genes are TRBV5-1 and TRBJ2-3; possibly TRBD1 or TRBD2 for D (5 bases each). The germline V gene encodes CDR1 SGHRS and CDR2 YFSETQ. Between the trimmed V and J ends, which lost 4 bases and 1 base, there was a span of 13 bases. The CDR3 consists of 15 residues. This CDR3 is CASSPILGGTDTQYF. The DNA of the CDR3 is TGCGCCAGCAGCCCCATCCTGGGGGGCACAGATACGCAGTATTTT.

The J gene is TRBJ2-2, the V gene TRBV6-5; the match to TRBD2 covers 8 bases. Germline trimming cut 5 bases from V and 6 bases from J; bases unmatched to any gene: 5. The germline V gene encodes CDR1 MNHEY and CDR2 SVGAGI. CDR3 length: 14 residues. The CDR3 loop is CASSRRTSPGELFF. The CDR3 coding sequence is TGTGCCAGCAGTAGGAGGACTAGCCCCGGGGAGCTGTTTTTT.

This chain uses TRBV21-1 with TRBJ2-7; TRBD1 was called by the table and not checked on the DNA. TRBV21-1 is listed as a pseudogene. There are 15 residues in the CDR3. The CDR3 DNA sequence: TGTGCCAGCAGGCAGGACACAGCCCCTCCCATCCAGCAGTACTTC. As protein: CASRQDTAPPIQQYF.